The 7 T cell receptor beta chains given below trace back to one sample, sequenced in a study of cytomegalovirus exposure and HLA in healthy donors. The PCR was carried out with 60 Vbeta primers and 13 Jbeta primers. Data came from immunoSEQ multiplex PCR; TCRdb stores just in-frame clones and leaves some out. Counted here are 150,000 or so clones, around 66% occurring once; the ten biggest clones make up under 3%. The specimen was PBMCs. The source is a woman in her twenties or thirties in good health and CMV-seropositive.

CDR3 nucleotide sequence: TGTGCCTGGAGTGTAACAGGGGGTACAGATACGCAGTATTTT. Its translation is CAWSVTGGTDTQYF. V and J are TRBV30 and TRBJ2-3, with 8 bases aligning to TRBD1. The V and J ends lost 0 bases and 3 bases, in that order; junction bases with no gene match: 2. The CDR3 length is 14 residues. The germline CDR1 and CDR2 sequences are GTSNPN and SVGIG (reference sequence).

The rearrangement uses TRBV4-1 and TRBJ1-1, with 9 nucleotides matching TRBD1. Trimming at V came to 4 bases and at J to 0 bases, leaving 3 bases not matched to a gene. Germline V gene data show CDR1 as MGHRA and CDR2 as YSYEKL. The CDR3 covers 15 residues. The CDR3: CASSPRQGVNTEAFF. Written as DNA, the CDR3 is TGCGCCAGCAGCCCCCGACAGGGGGTGAACACTGAAGCTTTCTTT.

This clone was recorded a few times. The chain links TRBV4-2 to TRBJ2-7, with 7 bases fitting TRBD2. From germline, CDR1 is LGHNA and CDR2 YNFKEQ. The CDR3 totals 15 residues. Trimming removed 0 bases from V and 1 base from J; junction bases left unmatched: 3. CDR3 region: CASSQDTGGSYEQYF. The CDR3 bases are TGTGCCAGCAGCCAAGATACGGGGGGATCCTACGAGCAGTACTTC.

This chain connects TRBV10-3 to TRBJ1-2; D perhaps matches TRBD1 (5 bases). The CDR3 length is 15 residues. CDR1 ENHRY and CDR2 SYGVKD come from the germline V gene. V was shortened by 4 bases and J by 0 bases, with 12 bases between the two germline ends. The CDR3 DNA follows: TGTGCCATCAGTGCTGTGACAGACTCTAACTATGGCTACACCTTC. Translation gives CAISAVTDSNYGYTF.

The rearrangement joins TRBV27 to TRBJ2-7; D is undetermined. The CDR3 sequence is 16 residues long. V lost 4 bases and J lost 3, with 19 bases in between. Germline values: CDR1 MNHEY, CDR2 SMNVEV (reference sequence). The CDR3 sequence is CASSSDTTLSLYEQYF. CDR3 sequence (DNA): TGTGCCAGCAGTTCAGACACGACCCTATCCCTCTACGAGCAGTACTTC.

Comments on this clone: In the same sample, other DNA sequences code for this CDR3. Here the CDR3 DNA reads TGTGCCAGCAGCCGACTAGCGGGACCATCCTACGAGCAGTACTTC. Residues: CASSRLAGPSYEQYF. J is TRBJ2-7 and V is TRBV6-5; 11 bases match TRBD2. The CDR3 consists of 15 residues. Germline CDR1 reads MNHEY; CDR2 reads SVGAGI. J was trimmed by 1 base and V by 6 bases; bases with no gene match: 5.

The CDR3 nucleotides are TGTGCCAGCAGCACCTCCTGGGCTAGCGGGCACTACGAGCAGTACTTC. Translated, it gives CASSTSWASGHYEQYF. This chain connects TRBV7-9 to TRBJ2-7; 8 bases map to TRBD2. The CDR3 runs to 16 residues. Germline CDR1 SEHNR, CDR2 FQNEAQ (reference sequence). The trim removed 5 bases at V and 3 bases at J, leaving 12 bases unmatched.